What follows are 26 T cell receptor beta chains derived from one specimen sequenced in a study of blood T cell repertoires in COVID-19. Sequencing was performed with immunoSEQ multiplex PCR; in TCRdb, only in-frame clones are kept and a portion is missing. The table records roughly 280,000 clones, 85% to 90% of them present only once. What was sequenced was PBMCs or T cells enriched from blood (not recorded which). The receptor source for this set is a young woman with acute COVID-19.

The J gene is TRBJ2-7, the V gene TRBV28; 8 bases agree with TRBD1. The CDR3 spans 13 residues. Germline V lookup: CDR1 MDHEN, CDR2 SYDVKM. V was pared by 8 bases and J by 6 bases, with 9 bases of the junction left unmatched. CDR3 protein: CASQFYGQGEQYF. The CDR3 coding sequence is TGTGCCAGCCAGTTTTACGGACAGGGCGAGCAGTACTTC.

The chain recombines TRBV3-1 (or the pseudogene TRBV3-2) with TRBJ2-1; TRBD2 agrees at 7 bases. In germline, CDR1 is LGHDT, CDR2 YNNKEL (reference sequence). The CDR3 sequence is 15 residues long. V was pared by 2 bases and J by 3 bases, with 4 bases of the junction left unmatched. CDR3 loop: CASSQIPSGYNEQFF. The CDR3, as DNA: TGTGCCAGCAGCCAAATACCTAGCGGCTACAATGAGCAGTTCTTC.

The chain recombines TRBV6-2 or TRBV6-3 with TRBJ2-7, with 8 positions matching TRBD2. The CDR3 is made up of 13 amino acids. CDR1 is MNHEY and CDR2 is SVGEGT in the germline V gene. V gave up 5 bases and J gave up 9 bases; unmatched junction bases: 9. The chain's CDR3 is CASSEGTSFGQYF. The CDR3 coding sequence is TGTGCCAGCAGTGAGGGGACTAGTTTTGGGCAGTACTTC.

This chain uses TRBV7-9 with TRBJ2-6; no clear D gene. Between the trimmed V and J ends, which lost 1 base and 0 bases, there was a span of 7 bases. Germline loops: CDR1 SEHNR, CDR2 FQNEAQ (reference sequence). There are 16 residues in the CDR3. CDR3 protein: CASSLVAGSGANVLTF. Written as DNA, the CDR3 is TGTGCCAGCAGCTTAGTGGCAGGCTCTGGGGCCAACGTCCTGACTTTC. Using reference TRBV7-9 and TRBJ2-6 for the parts outside the CDR3, the full variable domain is DTGVSQNPRHKITKRGQNVTFRCDPISEHNRLYWYRQTLGQGPEFLTYFQNEAQLEKSRLLSDRFSAERPKGSFSTLEIQRTEQGDSAMYLCASSLVAGSGANVLTFGAGSRLTVL.

The chain is built from TRBV7-2 and TRBJ2-7; TRBD1 matches 7 bases. This CDR3 is built from 13 residues. V lost 1 base, J lost 7 bases, and 4 bases stayed unmatched. CDR1 is SGHTA, CDR2 FQGNSA, per germline. CDR3 region: CASSLDRGREQYF. CDR3 in DNA: TGTGCCAGCAGCTTAGACAGGGGACGGGAGCAGTACTTC.

The V and J genes are TRBV6-6 and TRBJ1-1; 7 bases fit TRBD1. Germline assignment: CDR1 MNHNY and CDR2 SVGAGI (reference sequence). The CDR3 is made up of 18 amino acids. After removal of 6 bases from V and 11 bases from J, the junction contained 27 bases not matched to a gene. CDR3 coding DNA: TGTGCCAGCAGCCGATGGTATGGACAGGCCGAGCCGGGGAGAGAGGCTTTCTTT. Protein: CASSRWYGQAEPGREAFF.

The rearrangement links TRBV4-2 to TRBJ2-7; the D gene is possibly TRBD1 (6 bases). CDR3 size: 14 residues. V was pared by 4 bases and J by 7 bases, with 17 bases between. CDR1 is LGHNA and CDR2 is YNFKEQ in the germline V gene. CDR3 nucleotides: TGTGCCAGCAGCCTCCCGGACAGCCCCACTGAGCAGTACTTC. This encodes CASSLPDSPTEQYF.

The chain recombines TRBV6-5 with TRBJ1-2; D is uncertain. Germline V CDR1 and CDR2: MNHEY, SVGAGI. CDR3 length equals 12 residues. The V end lost 7 bases, the J end lost 8 bases, and 14 bases lay between the germline ends. This CDR3 reads CASTLGGIGYTF. In nucleotides, the CDR3 is TGTGCCAGCACCCTGGGCGGGATCGGCTACACCTTC.

V is TRBV15 and J is TRBJ1-5; unclear D gene. Deletions cut 1 base from V and 4 bases from J, with 14 bases between. Germline-derived CDR1 and CDR2 are LNHNV and YYDKDF (reference sequence). There are 16 residues in the CDR3. CDR3 bases: TGTGCCACCAGCAGAGCGAGTCTGACTGGGAATCAGCCCCAGCATTTT. It codes for CATSRASLTGNQPQHF.

As concerns this clone: This CDR3 is missing its conserved last phenylalanine or tryptophan, likely due to a read error. The DNA is omitted, as the CDR3 cannot be located on it reliably, and the CDR3 follows TCRdb's listing. The gene calls are TRBV19 and TRBJ2-7; the D call in the table, TRBD2, was not verified against the DNA. The length of the CDR3 is 11 amino acids, counting both ends. Germline CDR1 LNHDA, CDR2 SQIVND (reference sequence). CDR3 protein: CASSLAGGPGI.

This clone was observed a single time. The chain has TRBV7-3 and TRBJ2-1; 8 nucleotides line up with TRBD2. J was trimmed by 1 base and V by 7 bases; bases with no gene match: 9. CDR1 is SGHTA and CDR2 is FQGTGA in the germline V gene. The CDR3 is 16 residues long. The CDR3 sequence is CASTARAGASYNEQFF. CDR3 DNA: TGTGCCAGCACCGCACGAGCGGGAGCTTCCTACAATGAGCAGTTCTTC.

V and J are TRBV28 and TRBJ1-5; D may be TRBD1 (6 bases). Per germline, CDR1 MDHEN and CDR2 SYDVKM. V lost 5 bases to trimming and J lost 0 bases, with 17 bases between them. The CDR3 is 17 residues long. DNA for the CDR3: TGTGCCAGCAGTGCCTGGGGGACACCGACTAGCAATCAGCCCCAGCATTTT. Its protein product is CASSAWGTPTSNQPQHF.

This chain joins TRBV4-3 and TRBJ2-1, with D uncertain. V lost 0 bases to trimming and J lost 7 bases, with 10 bases between them. Germline V gene sequence: CDR1 LGHNA, CDR2 YSLEER. The CDR3 is 14 residues long. CDR3 sequence reads: CASSQDLVRNEQFF. CDR3 nucleotides: TGCGCCAGCAGCCAAGATCTAGTTAGGAATGAGCAGTTCTTC.

CDR3 in amino acids: CASSLGLADTGELFF. In DNA, the CDR3 is TGCGCCAGCAGCCTGGGACTAGCGGACACCGGGGAGCTGTTTTTT. V is TRBV5-1 and J is TRBJ2-2, with 11 bases identical to TRBD2. CDR1 and CDR2 (germline): SGHRS, YFSETQ. CDR3 length: 15 amino acids. The V and J ends lost 4 bases and 3 bases, in that order; junction bases with no gene match: 2. The variable domain in full, completed from reference TRBV5-1 and TRBJ2-2, reads KAGVTQTPRYLIKTRGQQVTLSCSPISGHRSVSWYQQTPGQGLQFLFEYFSETQRNKGNFPGRFSGRQFSNSRSEMNVSTLELGDSALYLCASSLGLADTGELFFGEGSRLTVL.

The rearrangement joins TRBV5-5 to TRBJ1-1, with 7 nucleotides matching TRBD1. The germline V gene has CDR1 SGHKS and CDR2 YYEKEE (reference sequence). V shed 4 bases, J shed 1 base, and the junction held 13 bases outside the gene matches. CDR3 size: 17 residues. The CDR3 nucleotides are TGTGCCAGCAGCATAACCGACAGGGTCAGAAAGAACACTGAAGCTTTCTTT. Protein sequence: CASSITDRVRKNTEAFF.

A single count supports this clone. The V gene is TRBV7-8, the J gene TRBJ2-1; 10 nucleotides align to TRBD2. J gave up 5 bases and V 2 bases, and 18 bases lay outside the gene matches. The CDR3 contains 20 residues. Germline values: CDR1 SGHVS, CDR2 FQNEAQ. CDR3 DNA sequence: TGTGCCAGCAGCTTATCTTTCGGTGGGGCTAGCGGGAGTCCAAACAATGAGCAGTTCTTC. Translated, it gives CASSLSFGGASGSPNNEQFF.

The rearrangement links TRBV7-9 to TRBJ1-5; 8 nucleotides match TRBD1. The germline CDR1 and CDR2 sequences are SEHNR and FQNEAQ (reference sequence). J was trimmed by 2 bases and V by 5 bases; bases with no gene match: 5. The CDR3 loop spans 15 amino acids. The CDR3 nucleotides read TGTGCCAGCAGCCCTATGACAGGGGGCAATCAGCCCCAGCATTTT. Its translation: CASSPMTGGNQPQHF.

The rearrangement links TRBV19 to TRBJ1-5; maybe TRBD1 (6 bases). Per the germline V gene, CDR1 is LNHDA and CDR2 is SQIVND (reference sequence). The CDR3 sequence is 15 residues long. Trimming stripped 0 bases from V and 5 bases from J, with 11 bases between. CDR3 residues: CASSIDAGEYQPQHF. CDR3 coding DNA: TGTGCCAGTAGTATAGACGCAGGGGAATATCAGCCCCAGCATTTT.

This chain links TRBV24-1 with TRBJ2-1; D call uncertain. Germline V gene sequence: CDR1 KGHDR, CDR2 SFDVKD. V gave up 5 bases and J gave up 7 bases, with 8 bases separating them. This CDR3 is built from 12 residues. This CDR3 is CATSVEANEQFF. The CDR3, as DNA: TGTGCCACCAGTGTCGAAGCGAATGAGCAGTTCTTC.

The gene calls are TRBV19 and TRBJ2-7; 9 bases line up with TRBD1. Germline values: CDR1 LNHDA, CDR2 SQIVND (reference sequence). V dropped 3 bases and J dropped 7; count of bases not matched to a gene: 7. The CDR3 runs 14 residues. CDR3 protein: CASSIGTGFGEQYF. In nucleotides, the CDR3 is TGTGCCAGTAGTATCGGGACAGGGTTCGGAGAGCAGTACTTC.

This rearrangement joins TRBV5-6 to TRBJ1-5; perhaps TRBD1 as D (6 bases). Germline values: CDR1 SGHDT, CDR2 YYEEEE. CDR3 size: 16 residues. The V and J ends lost 0 bases and 5 bases respectively, with 15 bases between them. The CDR3 sequence: CASSLGDRDNYQPQHF. The DNA for the CDR3 is TGTGCCAGCAGCTTGGGGGACCGGGACAACTATCAGCCCCAGCATTTT.

V usage is TRBV19 and J usage is TRBJ2-7; D remains ambiguous. From germline, CDR1 is LNHDA and CDR2 SQIVND (reference sequence). Deletions cut 4 bases from V and 5 bases from J, with 15 bases between. The CDR3 contains 14 residues. CDR3 DNA sequence: TGTGCCAGTAGTAGAGCAAACCCTCTCGACGAGCAGTACTTC. Translation gives CASSRANPLDEQYF.

This clone was seen a handful of times. This sequence joins TRBV6-4 and TRBJ2-3, with 9 positions matching TRBD2. After removal of 4 bases from V and 0 bases from J, the junction contained 2 bases not matched to a gene. Germline V gives CDR1 MRHNA, CDR2 SNTAGT. The CDR3 length is 15 residues. DNA for the CDR3: TGTGCCAGCAGTGTAACTAGCGGGAGCACAGATACGCAGTATTTT. Residues: CASSVTSGSTDTQYF.

The V gene is TRBV5-1, the J gene TRBJ2-2; 12 bases fit TRBD1. The CDR3 sequence is 18 residues long. CDR1 and CDR2 (germline): SGHRS, YFSETQ. V gave up 4 bases and J gave up 2 bases; unmatched junction bases: 9. CDR3 nucleotide sequence: TGCGCCAGCAGCCAGGGGACAGGGGGCGGAATAAACACCGGGGAGCTGTTTTTT. Translated: CASSQGTGGGINTGELFF.

The chain employs TRBV29-1 and TRBJ1-1, with D perhaps matching TRBD1 (5 bases). The V and J ends lost 7 bases and 10 bases respectively, with 13 bases between them. This CDR3 spans 10 amino acids. Germline V gene sequence: CDR1 SQVTM, CDR2 ANQGSEA. The CDR3 coding sequence is TGCAGCGACGGGGGGAGCGGAGCTTTCTTT. Translating gives CSDGGSGAFF.

This chain uses TRBV14 with TRBJ2-1; 11 bases are a match to TRBD2. J gave up 4 bases and V 9 bases, and 5 bases lay outside the gene matches. Germline V gene sequence: CDR1 SGHDN, CDR2 FVKESK. The CDR3 sequence is 14 residues long. Here the CDR3 reads CASQTSGAYNEQFF. The CDR3 DNA reads TGTGCCAGTCAGACTAGCGGGGCTTACAATGAGCAGTTCTTC.